This TCR beta chain was profiled in a study of T-cell reconstitution after alpha-beta-depleted transplantation in children. Library preparation (for TCRbeta) was performed with unique molecular identifiers. TCRdb itself ran the PCR reads through MiXCR, one entry per CDR3 protein. The sample lists 200,000 to 250,000 distinct CDR3 sequences, about 9.5% occurring once. Germline V gives CDR1 SGHTA, CDR2 FQGNSA. Between the trimmed V and J ends, which lost 5 bases and 6 bases, there was a span of 11 bases. This CDR3 contains 12 residues. The rearrangement uses TRBV7-2 and TRBJ2-7; tentatively, D is TRBD2 (5 bases). Material: PBMCs from the stem cell graft donor, obtained from the stem cell graft. This TCR was sampled from a human donor who donated a stem cell graft to a child with acute lymphoblastic leukemia. The CDR3 sequence: CASSPGIPEQYF. DNA for the CDR3: TGTGCCAGCAGCCCCGGGATACCCGAGCAGTACTTC.